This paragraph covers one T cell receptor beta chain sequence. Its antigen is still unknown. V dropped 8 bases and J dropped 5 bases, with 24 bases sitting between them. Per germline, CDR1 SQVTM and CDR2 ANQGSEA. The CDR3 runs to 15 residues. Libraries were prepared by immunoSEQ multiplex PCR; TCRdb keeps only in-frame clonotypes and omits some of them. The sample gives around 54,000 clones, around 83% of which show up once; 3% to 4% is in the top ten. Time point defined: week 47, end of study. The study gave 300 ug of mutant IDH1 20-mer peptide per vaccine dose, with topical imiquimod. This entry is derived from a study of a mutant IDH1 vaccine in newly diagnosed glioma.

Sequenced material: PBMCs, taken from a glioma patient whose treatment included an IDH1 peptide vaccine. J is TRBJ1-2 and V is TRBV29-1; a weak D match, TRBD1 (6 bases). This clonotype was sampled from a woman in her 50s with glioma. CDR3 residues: CSLYGAGGEGYGYTF. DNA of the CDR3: TGCAGCCTATACGGGGCGGGGGGCGAGGGGTATGGCTACACCTTC.